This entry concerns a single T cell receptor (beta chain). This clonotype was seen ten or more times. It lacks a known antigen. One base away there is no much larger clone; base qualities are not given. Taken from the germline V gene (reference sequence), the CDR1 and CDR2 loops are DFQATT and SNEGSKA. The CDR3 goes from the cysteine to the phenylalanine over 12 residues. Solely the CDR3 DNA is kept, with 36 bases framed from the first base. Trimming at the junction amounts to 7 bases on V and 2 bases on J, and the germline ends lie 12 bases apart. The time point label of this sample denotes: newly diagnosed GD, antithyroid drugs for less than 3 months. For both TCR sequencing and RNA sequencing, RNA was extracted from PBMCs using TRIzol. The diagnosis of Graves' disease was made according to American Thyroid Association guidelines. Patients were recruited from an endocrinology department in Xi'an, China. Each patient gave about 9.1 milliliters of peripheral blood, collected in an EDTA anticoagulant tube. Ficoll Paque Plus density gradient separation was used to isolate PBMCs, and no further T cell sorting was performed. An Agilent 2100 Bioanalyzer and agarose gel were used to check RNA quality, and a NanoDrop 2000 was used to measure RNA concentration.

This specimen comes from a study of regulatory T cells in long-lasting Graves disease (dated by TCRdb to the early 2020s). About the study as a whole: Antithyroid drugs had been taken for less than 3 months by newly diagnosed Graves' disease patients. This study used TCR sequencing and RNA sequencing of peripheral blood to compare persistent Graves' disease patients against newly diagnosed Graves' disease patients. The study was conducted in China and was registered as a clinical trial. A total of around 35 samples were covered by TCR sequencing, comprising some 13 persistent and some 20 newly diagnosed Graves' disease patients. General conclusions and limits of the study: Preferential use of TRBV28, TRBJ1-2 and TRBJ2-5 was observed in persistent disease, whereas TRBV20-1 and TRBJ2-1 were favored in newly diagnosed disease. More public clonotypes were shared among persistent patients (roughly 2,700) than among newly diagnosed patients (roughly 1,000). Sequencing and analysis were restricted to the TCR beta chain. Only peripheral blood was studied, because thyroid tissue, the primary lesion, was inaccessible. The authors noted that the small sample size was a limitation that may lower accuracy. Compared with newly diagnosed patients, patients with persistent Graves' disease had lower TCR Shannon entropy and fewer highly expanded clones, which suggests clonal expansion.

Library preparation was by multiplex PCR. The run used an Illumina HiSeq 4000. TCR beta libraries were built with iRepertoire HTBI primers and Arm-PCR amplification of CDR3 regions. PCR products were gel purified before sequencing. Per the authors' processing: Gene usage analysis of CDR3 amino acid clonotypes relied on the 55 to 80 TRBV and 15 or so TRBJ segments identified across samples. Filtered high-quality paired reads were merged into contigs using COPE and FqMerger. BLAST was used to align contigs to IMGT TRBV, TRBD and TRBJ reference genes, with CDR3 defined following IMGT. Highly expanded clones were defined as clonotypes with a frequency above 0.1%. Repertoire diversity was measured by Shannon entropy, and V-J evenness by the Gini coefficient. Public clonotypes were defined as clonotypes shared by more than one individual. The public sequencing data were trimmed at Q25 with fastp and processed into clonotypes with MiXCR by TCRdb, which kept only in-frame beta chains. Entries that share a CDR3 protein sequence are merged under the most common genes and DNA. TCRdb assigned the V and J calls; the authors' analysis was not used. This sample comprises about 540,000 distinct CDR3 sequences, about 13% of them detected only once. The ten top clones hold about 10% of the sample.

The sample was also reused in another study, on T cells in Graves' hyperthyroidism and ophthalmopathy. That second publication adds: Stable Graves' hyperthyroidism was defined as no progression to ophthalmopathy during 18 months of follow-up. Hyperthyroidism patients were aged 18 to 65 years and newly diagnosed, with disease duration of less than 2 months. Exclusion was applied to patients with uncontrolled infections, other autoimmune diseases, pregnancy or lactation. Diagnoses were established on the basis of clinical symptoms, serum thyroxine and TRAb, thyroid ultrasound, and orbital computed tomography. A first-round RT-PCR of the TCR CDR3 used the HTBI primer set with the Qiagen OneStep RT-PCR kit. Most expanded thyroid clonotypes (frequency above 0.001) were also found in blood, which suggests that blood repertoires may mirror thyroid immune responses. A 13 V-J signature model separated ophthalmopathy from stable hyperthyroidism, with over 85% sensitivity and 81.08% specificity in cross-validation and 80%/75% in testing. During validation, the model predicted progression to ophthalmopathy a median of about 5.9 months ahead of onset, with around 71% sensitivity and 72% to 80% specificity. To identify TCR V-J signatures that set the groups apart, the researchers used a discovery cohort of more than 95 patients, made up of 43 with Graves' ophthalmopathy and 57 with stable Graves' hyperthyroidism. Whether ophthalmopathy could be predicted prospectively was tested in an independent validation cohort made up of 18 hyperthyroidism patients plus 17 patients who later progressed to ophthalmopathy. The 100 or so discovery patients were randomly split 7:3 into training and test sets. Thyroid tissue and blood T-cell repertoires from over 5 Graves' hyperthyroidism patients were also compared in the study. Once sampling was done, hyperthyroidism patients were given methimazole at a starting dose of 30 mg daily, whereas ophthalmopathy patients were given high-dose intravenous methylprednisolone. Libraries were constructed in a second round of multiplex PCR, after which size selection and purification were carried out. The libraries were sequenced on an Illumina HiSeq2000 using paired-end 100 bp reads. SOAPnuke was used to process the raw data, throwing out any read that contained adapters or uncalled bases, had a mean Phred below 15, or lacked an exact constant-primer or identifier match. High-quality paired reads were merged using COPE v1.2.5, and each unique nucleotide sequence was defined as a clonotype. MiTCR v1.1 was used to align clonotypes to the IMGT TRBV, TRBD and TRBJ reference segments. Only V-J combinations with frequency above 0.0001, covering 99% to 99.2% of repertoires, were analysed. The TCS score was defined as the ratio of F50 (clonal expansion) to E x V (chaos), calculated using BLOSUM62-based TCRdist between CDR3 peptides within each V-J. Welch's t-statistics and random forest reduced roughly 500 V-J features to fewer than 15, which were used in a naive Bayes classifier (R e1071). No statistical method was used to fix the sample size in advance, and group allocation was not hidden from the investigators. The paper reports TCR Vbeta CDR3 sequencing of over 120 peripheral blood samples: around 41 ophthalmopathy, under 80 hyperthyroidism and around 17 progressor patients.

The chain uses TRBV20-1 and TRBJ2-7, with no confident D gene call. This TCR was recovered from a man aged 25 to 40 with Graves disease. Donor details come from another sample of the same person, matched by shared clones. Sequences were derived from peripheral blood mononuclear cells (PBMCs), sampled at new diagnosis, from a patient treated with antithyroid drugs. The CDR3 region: CSGRKDPYEQYF. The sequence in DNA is TGCAGTGGCAGGAAGGACCCCTACGAGCAGTACTTC.